Listed below are T cell receptor beta chains from one sample, sequenced in a study of blood T cell repertoires in COVID-19. TCRdb keeps only in-frame clones here, not all; method: immunoSEQ multiplex PCR. The repertoire holds about 220,000 clones, with 75% to 85% as singletons. The sample was peripheral blood. These TCRs come from a man in his fifties with active or convalescent COVID-19. The CDR3 runs from the conserved cysteine through the conserved F or W. A D gene is named only where the DNA matches it firmly. Where a row states a size, it is once, few, many or the class of an expanded clone; other rows omit it.

V: TRBV29-1
D: TRBD2
J: TRBJ2-3
size: NA
DNA: TGCAGCGTTCTGGGGACTAGCGGTTCTATTAGGGCAGATACGCAGTATTTT
CDR3: CSVLGTSGSIRADTQYF

V: TRBV12-3/TRBV12-4
D: NA
J: TRBJ2-3
size: NA
DNA: TGTGCCAGCAGTTTAAATCTTCCAGATACGCAGTATTTT
CDR3: CASSLNLPDTQYF

V: TRBV5-1
D: NA
J: TRBJ1-1
size: NA
DNA: TGCGCCAGCAGCCGCGACAGGCAGAACACTGAAGCTTTCTTT
CDR3: CASSRDRQNTEAFF

V: TRBV29-1
D: NA
J: TRBJ1-2
size: once
DNA: TGCAGCGTTGTCGGAACAGGGTTCTATGGCTACACCTTC
CDR3: CSVVGTGFYGYTF

V: TRBV11-1
D: NA
J: TRBJ2-5
size: NA
DNA: TGTGCCAGCAGCAACCACAGAGAGACCCAGTACTTC
CDR3: CASSNHRETQYF

V: TRBV6-1
D: NA
J: TRBJ2-3
size: many
DNA: TGTGCCAGCAGTGAGATCCCCGGCGGGGGCCGCACAGATACGCAGTATTTT
CDR3: CASSEIPGGGRTDTQYF

V: TRBV19
D: TRBD2
J: TRBJ2-1
size: once
DNA: TGTGCCAGTAGTATCATAACGGGAGGGTCGAGTGAGCAGTTCTTC
CDR3: CASSIITGGSSEQFF

V: TRBV5-1
D: NA
J: TRBJ1-4
size: NA
DNA: TGCGCCAGCAGCTTGGTGGGCGGGAATGAAAAACTGTTTTTT
CDR3: CASSLVGGNEKLFF

V: TRBV7-6
D: TRBD1
J: TRBJ2-1
size: NA
DNA: TGTGCCAGCAGCTTCTACAGGGGGTCCTACAATGAGCAGTTCTTC
CDR3: CASSFYRGSYNEQFF

V: TRBV2
D: NA
J: TRBJ2-5
size: NA
DNA: TGTGCCAGCAGTGACAGGGGTGTAGAGACCCAGTACTTC
CDR3: CASSDRGVETQYF

V: TRBV2
D: TRBD1
J: TRBJ2-5
size: NA
DNA: TGTGCCAGCAGTGAAGGAGTTGACAGGGGGGAGACCCAGTACTTC
CDR3: CASSEGVDRGETQYF

V: TRBV7-6
D: NA
J: TRBJ1-5
size: NA
DNA: TGTGCCAGCAGCTTAGTTGGGGGGAACCAGCCCCAGCATTTT
CDR3: CASSLVGGNQPQHF

V: TRBV5-1
D: TRBD2
J: TRBJ2-5
size: NA
DNA: TGCGCCAGCAGCTTGACTAGCGGGACCGGAGAGACCCAGTACTTC
CDR3: CASSLTSGTGETQYF

V: TRBV28
D: NA
J: TRBJ1-5
size: once
DNA: TGTGCCAGCGGACTTTGGACGGGTAGCAATCAGCCCCAGCATTTT
CDR3: CASGLWTGSNQPQHF